The 15 T cell receptor beta chains listed next were all sequenced from one sample in a study of CD8+CD57+ T cells in acquired aplastic anemia. CDR3 and TCR beta VDJ profiling relied on genomic DNA as the template. TCRdb redid the calling of the reads with MiXCR, one entry per CDR3 protein. The sample gives about 270,000 distinct CDR3 sequences, 45% to 70% of which show up once; 8% is in the top ten. Sequencing input: sorted CD4+, CD8+, or CD8+CD57+ T cells (not recorded which) from PBMCs. The source of these receptors is a human donor with severe aplastic anemia or a healthy control (not recorded which).

The chain joins TRBV29-1 to TRBJ2-5; D not resolved. With 8 bases removed from V and 9 bases from J, the gap between germline ends came to 16 bases. CDR1 SQVTM and CDR2 ANQGSEA come from the germline V gene. CDR3 length equals 11 residues. In DNA form, the CDR3 reads TGCAGCTTGTCGGACGGAGTGTCCCAGTACTTC. Amino acid sequence: CSLSDGVSQYF. Looking up the rest from reference TRBV29-1 and TRBJ2-5 gives the full variable domain: SAVISQKPSRDICQRGTSLTIQCQVDSQVTMMFWYRQQPGQSLTLIATANQGSEATYESGFVIDKFPISRPNLTFSTLTVSNMSPEDSSIYLCSLSDGVSQYFGPGTRLLVL.

About this clonotype itself: At one end, the junction sequence differs from germline, possibly due to a read error. This chain connects TRBV6-4 to TRBJ2-1; D is perhaps TRBD1 (5 bases). The length of the CDR3 is 12 residues. The V gene's germline CDR1 is MRHNA and CDR2 SNTAGT. CDR3 loop: CATSEQGLGQFF. The CDR3 nucleotides read TGTGCCACCAGTGAGCAGGGCCTGGGGCAGTTCTTC.

Remarks on this clonotype: The junction and the germline gene differ at one end; a read error may be behind it. The V call is TRBV12-3 or TRBV12-4, the J call TRBJ1-2; 8 nucleotides match TRBD1. This CDR3 has 15 residues. The CDR3 DNA is TGTGCCAGCAGTTTAGAAACAGGGGGTATCTATGGCCACACCTTC. This encodes CASSLETGGIYGHTF.

The chain uses TRBV14 and TRBJ2-1, with 7 nucleotides matching TRBD2. Germline CDR1 is SGHDN and CDR2 is FVKESK. The CDR3 totals 13 residues. Trimming removed 3 bases from V and 11 bases from J; junction bases left unmatched: 7. In DNA, the CDR3 is TGTGCCAGCAGCCAGGAAGCCGGGACTAAGCAGTTCTTC. Encoded protein: CASSQEAGTKQFF.

In its sample, this clonotype was seen many times. At one end the junction does not follow the germline gene, possibly because of a read error. This chain's CDR3 is CASSLSTGFSYEQYF. In nucleotides, the CDR3 is TGTGCTAGCAGCTTGTCGACAGGGTTCTCCTACGAGCAGTACTTC. This chain links TRBV7-7 with TRBJ2-7; 7 positions agree with TRBD1. In germline, CDR1 is SSHAT, CDR2 FNYEAQ (reference sequence). CDR3 length: 15 amino acids.

The rearrangement uses TRBV15 and TRBJ2-7; D is undetermined. CDR3 length: 14 amino acids. CDR1 and CDR2 from the germline V gene are LNHNV and YYDKDF (reference sequence). The V gene lost 0 bases and the J gene lost 1 base, with 7 bases spanning the gap. CDR3 bases: TGTGCCACCAGCAGAGATCTTGGGTCCTACGAGCAGTACTTC. Translated: CATSRDLGSYEQYF.

Points on this clonotype: Likely a read error: the CDR3 ends without its conserved phenylalanine or tryptophan. CDR3: CASSPGQWSSYNEQFS. For the CDR3, the DNA is TGCGCCAGCAGTCCTGGACAGTGGAGCTCCTACAATGAGCAGTTCTCC. The chain uses TRBV5-1 and TRBJ2-1; weak D call: TRBD1 (6 bases). This CDR3 is built from 16 residues. CDR1 and CDR2 from the germline V gene are SGHRS and YFSETQ. V was shortened by 5 bases and J by 0 bases, with 15 bases between the two germline ends.

This clonotype came up many times. V and J are TRBV20-1 and TRBJ1-5, with TRBD1 as a possible D gene (5 bases). From germline, CDR1 is DFQATT and CDR2 SNEGSKA (reference sequence). The germline V and J ends were trimmed by 6 bases and 3 bases, with 9 bases remaining between them. This CDR3 is 12 amino acids long. The CDR3 region has the DNA TGCAGTGCCGCGGGGACCAATCAGCCCCAGCATTTT. Its translation is CSAAGTNQPQHF.

In its sample, this clonotype was seen many times. The rearrangement links TRBV9 to TRBJ1-1; D call uncertain. The CDR3 is 13 residues long. Germline CDR1 and CDR2: SGDLS and YYNGEE. V was cut by 1 base and J by 1 base, with 5 bases left in between. Here the CDR3 reads CASSVLGNTEAFF. CDR3 in DNA: TGTGCCAGCAGCGTATTGGGGAACACTGAAGCTTTCTTT.

Many counts were recorded for this clonotype. V usage is TRBV7-9 and J usage is TRBJ2-3; D remains unclear. The germline V gene has CDR1 SEHNR and CDR2 FQNEAQ (reference sequence). The CDR3 is 13 amino acids. Trimming left V 3 bases short and J 4 bases short, with 8 bases between. The CDR3: CASSFTGSDTQYF. CDR3 bases: TGTGCCAGCAGCTTTACCGGGTCAGATACGCAGTATTTT.

This clonotype was recorded at least ten times. The chain is built from TRBV19 and TRBJ1-1; TRBD1 is a possible D gene (6 bases). Germline V gene lookup returns CDR1 LNHDA and CDR2 SQIVND (reference sequence). There are 14 residues in the CDR3. Trimming took off 7 bases at V and 1 base at J, with 13 bases between the two ends. The CDR3 loop reads CASTTGQPNTEAFF. In DNA form, the CDR3 reads TGTGCCAGTACTACCGGACAGCCGAACACTGAAGCTTTCTTT.

This clonotype was observed a handful of times. CDR3 DNA: TGTGCCTGGAGTAGTAGAAGGAGGAATAATGAAAAACTGTTTTTT. This gives the protein CAWSSRRRNNEKLFF. The chain carries TRBV30 and TRBJ1-4; no definite D call. This CDR3 contains 15 residues. CDR1 GTSNPN and CDR2 SVGIG come from the germline V gene (reference sequence). V lost 2 bases to trimming and J lost 4 bases, with 14 bases between them.

This chain uses TRBV9 with TRBJ1-6; 11 bases are shared with TRBD1. The ends lost 0 bases at V and 9 bases at J; junction bases unmatched: 5. The germline CDR1 and CDR2 sequences are SGDLS and YYNGEE. The CDR3 is 16 residues long. This CDR3 is CASSVGGTGGSSPLHF. The CDR3 region has the DNA TGTGCCAGCAGCGTAGGGGGGACAGGGGGATCTTCACCCCTCCACTTT. Complete variable domain (other parts from reference TRBV9 and TRBJ1-6): DSGVTQTPKHLITATGQRVTLRCSPRSGDLSVYWYQQSLDQGLQFLIQYYNGEERAKGNILERFSAQQFPDLHSELNLSSLELGDSALYFCASSVGGTGGSSPLHFGNGTRLTVT.

This clonotype was recorded many times. The chain employs TRBV18 and TRBJ2-7; TRBD1 agrees at 7 bases. J gave up 7 bases and V 3 bases, and 9 bases lay outside the gene matches. Germline lookup yields CDR1 KGHSH and CDR2 LQKENI. The CDR3 runs to 14 residues. CDR3 in DNA: TGTGCCAGCTCACCGGGTCGGACAGGTAGTGAGCAGTACTTC. Its translation is CASSPGRTGSEQYF.

This clonotype was recorded many times. The chain links TRBV6-1 to TRBJ1-6; D gene unclear. There are 13 residues in the CDR3. CDR1 and CDR2 (germline): MNHNS, SASEGT. V was trimmed by 2 bases and J by 7 bases, leaving 6 bases between them. The CDR3, as DNA: TGTGCCAGCAGTGAACGGAGGAATTCACCCCTCCACTTT. This gives the protein CASSERRNSPLHF.